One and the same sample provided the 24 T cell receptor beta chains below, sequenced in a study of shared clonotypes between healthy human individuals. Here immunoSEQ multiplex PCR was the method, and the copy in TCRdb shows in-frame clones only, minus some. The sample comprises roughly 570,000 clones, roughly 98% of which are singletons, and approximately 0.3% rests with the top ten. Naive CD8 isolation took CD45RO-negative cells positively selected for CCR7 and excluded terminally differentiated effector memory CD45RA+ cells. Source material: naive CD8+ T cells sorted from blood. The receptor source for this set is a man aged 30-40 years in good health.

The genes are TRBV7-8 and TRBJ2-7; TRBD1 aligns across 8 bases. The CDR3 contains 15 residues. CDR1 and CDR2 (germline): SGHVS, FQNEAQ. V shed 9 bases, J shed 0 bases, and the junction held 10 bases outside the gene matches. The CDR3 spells CASQPQGASSYEQYF. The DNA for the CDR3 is TGTGCCAGTCAGCCTCAGGGGGCCAGCTCCTACGAGCAGTACTTC.

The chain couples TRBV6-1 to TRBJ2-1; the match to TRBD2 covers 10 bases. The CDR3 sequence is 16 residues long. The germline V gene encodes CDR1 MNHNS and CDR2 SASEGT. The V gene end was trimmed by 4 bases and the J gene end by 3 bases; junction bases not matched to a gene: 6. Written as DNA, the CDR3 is TGTGCCAGCAGTGGGGAAAGCGGGAGGGTCTACAATGAGCAGTTCTTC. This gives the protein CASSGESGRVYNEQFF.

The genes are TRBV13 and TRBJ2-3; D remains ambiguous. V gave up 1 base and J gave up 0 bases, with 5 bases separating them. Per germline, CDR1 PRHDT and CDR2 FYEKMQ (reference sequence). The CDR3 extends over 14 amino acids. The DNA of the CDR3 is TGTGCCAGCAGCTTAGATATAAGCACAGATACGCAGTATTTT. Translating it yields CASSLDISTDTQYF. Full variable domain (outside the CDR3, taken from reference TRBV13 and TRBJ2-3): AAGVIQSPRHLIKEKRETATLKCYPIPRHDTVYWYQQGPGQDPQFLISFYEKMQSDKGSIPDRFSAQQFSDYHSELNMSSLELGDSALYFCASSLDISTDTQYFGPGTRLTVL.

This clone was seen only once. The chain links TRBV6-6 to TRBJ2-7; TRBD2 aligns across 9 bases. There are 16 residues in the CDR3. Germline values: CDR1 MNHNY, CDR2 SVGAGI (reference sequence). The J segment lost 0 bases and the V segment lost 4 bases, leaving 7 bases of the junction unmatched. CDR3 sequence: CASSFPTSGLSYEQYF. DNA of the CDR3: TGTGCCAGCAGTTTTCCGACTAGCGGACTCTCCTACGAGCAGTACTTC.

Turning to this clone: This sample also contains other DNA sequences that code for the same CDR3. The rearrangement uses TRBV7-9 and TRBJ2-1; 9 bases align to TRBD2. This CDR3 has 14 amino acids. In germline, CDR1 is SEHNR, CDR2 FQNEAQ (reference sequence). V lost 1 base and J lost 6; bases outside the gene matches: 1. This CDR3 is CASSLVLAGNEQFF. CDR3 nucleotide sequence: TGTGCCAGCAGCTTAGTACTAGCGGGCAATGAGCAGTTCTTC.

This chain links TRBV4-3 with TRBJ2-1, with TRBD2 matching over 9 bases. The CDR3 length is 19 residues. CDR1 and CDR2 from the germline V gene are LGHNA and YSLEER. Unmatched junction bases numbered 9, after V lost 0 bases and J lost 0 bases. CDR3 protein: CASSQDPPAGGFSYNEQFF. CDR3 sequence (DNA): TGCGCCAGCAGCCAAGACCCGCCAGCGGGAGGTTTCTCCTACAATGAGCAGTTCTTC.

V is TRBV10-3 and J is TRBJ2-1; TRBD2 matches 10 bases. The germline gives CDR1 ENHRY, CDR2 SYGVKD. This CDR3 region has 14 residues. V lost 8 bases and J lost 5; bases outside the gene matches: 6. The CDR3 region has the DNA TGTGCCATCGCAGGGACTAGCGCCGACAATGAGCAGTTCTTC. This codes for CAIAGTSADNEQFF.

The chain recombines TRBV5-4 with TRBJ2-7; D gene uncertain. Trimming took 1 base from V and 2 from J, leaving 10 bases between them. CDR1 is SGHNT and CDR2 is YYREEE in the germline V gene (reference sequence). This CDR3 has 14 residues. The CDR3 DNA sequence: TGTGCCAGCAGCTTGTTTCAGAAAACCTACGAGCAGTACTTC. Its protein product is CASSLFQKTYEQYF.

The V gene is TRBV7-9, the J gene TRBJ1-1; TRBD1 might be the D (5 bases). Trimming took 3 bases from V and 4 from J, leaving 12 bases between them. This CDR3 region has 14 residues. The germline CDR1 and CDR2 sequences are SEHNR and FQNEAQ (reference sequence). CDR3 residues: CASSFLGGGTEAFF. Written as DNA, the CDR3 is TGTGCCAGCAGCTTTTTGGGCGGGGGCACTGAAGCTTTCTTT.

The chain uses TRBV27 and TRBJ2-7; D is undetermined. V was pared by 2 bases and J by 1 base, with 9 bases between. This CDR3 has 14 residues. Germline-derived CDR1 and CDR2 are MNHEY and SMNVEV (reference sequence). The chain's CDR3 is CASSLDPGSYEQYF. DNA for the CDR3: TGTGCCAGCAGTTTAGATCCGGGTTCCTACGAGCAGTACTTC.

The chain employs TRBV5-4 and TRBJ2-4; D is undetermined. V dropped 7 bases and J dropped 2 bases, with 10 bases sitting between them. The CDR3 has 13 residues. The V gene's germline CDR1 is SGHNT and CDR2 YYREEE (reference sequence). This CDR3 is CASSDSSKNIQYF. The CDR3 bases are TGTGCCAGCTCGGATAGCTCCAAAAACATTCAGTACTTC.

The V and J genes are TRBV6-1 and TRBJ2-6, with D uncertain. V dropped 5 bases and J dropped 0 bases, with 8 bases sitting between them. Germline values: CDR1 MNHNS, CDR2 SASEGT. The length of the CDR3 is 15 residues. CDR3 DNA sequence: TGTGCCAGCAGTCAACATGGCTCTGGGGCCAACGTCCTGACTTTC. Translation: CASSQHGSGANVLTF.

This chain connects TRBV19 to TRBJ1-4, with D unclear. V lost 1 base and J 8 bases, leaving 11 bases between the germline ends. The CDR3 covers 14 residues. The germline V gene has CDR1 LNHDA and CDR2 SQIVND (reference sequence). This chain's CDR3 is CASSIAGVGEKLFF. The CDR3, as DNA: TGTGCCAGTAGTATAGCCGGGGTCGGGGAAAAACTGTTTTTT.

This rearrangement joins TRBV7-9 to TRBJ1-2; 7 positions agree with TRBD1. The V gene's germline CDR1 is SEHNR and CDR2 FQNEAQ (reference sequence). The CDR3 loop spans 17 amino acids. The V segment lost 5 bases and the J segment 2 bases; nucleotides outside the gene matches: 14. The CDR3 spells CASSAINRGVGNYGYTF. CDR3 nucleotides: TGTGCCAGCAGCGCTATAAACAGGGGAGTAGGGAACTATGGCTACACCTTC.

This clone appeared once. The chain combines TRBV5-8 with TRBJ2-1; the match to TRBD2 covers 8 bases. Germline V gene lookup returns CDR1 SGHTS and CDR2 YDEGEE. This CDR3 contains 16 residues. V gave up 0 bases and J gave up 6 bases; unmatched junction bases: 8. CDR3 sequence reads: CASSLDSGSFSNEQFF. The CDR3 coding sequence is TGTGCCAGCAGCTTGGACAGCGGGAGTTTCAGCAATGAGCAGTTCTTC.

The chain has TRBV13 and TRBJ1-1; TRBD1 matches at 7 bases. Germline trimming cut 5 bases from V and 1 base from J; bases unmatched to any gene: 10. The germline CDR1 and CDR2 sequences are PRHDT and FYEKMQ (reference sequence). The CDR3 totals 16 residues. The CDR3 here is CASSVTTGMGNTEAFF. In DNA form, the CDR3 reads TGTGCCAGCAGCGTAACGACAGGGATGGGGAACACTGAAGCTTTCTTT.

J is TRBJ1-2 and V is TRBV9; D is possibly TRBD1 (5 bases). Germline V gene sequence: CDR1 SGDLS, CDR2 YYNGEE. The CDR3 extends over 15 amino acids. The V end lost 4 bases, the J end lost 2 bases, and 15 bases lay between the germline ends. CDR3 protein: CASSIHRGRNYGYTF. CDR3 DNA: TGTGCCAGCAGCATTCACCGGGGGAGGAACTATGGCTACACCTTC.

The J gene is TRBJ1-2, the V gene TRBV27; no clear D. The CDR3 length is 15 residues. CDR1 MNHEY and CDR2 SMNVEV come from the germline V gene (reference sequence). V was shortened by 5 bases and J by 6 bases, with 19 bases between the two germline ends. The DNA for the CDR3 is TGTGCCAGCAGTCCCTATCCTGACACTAGGCATGGCTACACCTTC. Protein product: CASSPYPDTRHGYTF.

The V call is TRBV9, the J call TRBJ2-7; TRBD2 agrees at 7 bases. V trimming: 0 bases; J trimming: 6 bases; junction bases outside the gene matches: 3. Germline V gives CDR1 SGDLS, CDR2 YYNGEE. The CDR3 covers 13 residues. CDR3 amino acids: CASSVGTRGEQYF. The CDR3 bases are TGTGCCAGCAGCGTAGGGACTAGGGGCGAGCAGTACTTC. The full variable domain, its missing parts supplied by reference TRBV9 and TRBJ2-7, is DSGVTQTPKHLITATGQRVTLRCSPRSGDLSVYWYQQSLDQGLQFLIQYYNGEERAKGNILERFSAQQFPDLHSELNLSSLELGDSALYFCASSVGTRGEQYFGPGTRLTVT.

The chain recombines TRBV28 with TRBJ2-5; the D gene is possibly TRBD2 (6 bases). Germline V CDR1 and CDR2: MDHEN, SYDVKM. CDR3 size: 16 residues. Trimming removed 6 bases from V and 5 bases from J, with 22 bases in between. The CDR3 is CASRPRRGTAYETQYF. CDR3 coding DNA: TGTGCCAGCAGGCCCCGCCGCGGGACCGCATATGAGACCCAGTACTTC.

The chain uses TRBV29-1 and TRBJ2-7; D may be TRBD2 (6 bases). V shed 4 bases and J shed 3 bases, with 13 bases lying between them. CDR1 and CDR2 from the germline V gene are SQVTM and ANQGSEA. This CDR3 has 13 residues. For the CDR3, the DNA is TGCAGCGTTGTACTAGCCACATACTACGAGCAGTACTTC. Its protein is CSVVLATYYEQYF.

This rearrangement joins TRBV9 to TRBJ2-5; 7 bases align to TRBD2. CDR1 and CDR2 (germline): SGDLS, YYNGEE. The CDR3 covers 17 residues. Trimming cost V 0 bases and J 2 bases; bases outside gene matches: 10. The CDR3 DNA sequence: TGTGCCAGCAGCGTAGGCGCAGGGAGGGTCGGACAAGAGACCCAGTACTTC. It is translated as CASSVGAGRVGQETQYF.

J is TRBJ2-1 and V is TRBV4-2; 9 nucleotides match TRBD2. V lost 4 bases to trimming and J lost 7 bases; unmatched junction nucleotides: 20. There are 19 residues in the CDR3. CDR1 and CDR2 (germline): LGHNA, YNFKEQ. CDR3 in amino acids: CASSPSSLAGVAPGNEQFF. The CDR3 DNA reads TGTGCCAGCAGCCCCTCGTCTTTAGCGGGAGTAGCGCCGGGGAATGAGCAGTTCTTC.

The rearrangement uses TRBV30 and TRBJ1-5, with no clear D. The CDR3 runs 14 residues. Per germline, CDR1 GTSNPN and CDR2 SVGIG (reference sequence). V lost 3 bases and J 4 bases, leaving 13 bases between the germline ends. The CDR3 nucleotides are TGTGCCTGGAGGGCGACGGGAGGGAATCAGCCCCAGCATTTT. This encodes CAWRATGGNQPQHF.